This T cell receptor beta chain was sequenced in a study of shared clonotypes between healthy human individuals. Germline lookup yields CDR1 LNHDA and CDR2 SQIVND (reference sequence). V gave up 0 bases and J gave up 6 bases, with 17 bases separating them. This CDR3 has 16 residues. Generated by immunoSEQ multiplex PCR, the TCRdb table keeps only in-frame clones and is missing some. Of roughly 1 million clones listed, 78% are singletons. This clone was picked up one time. The antigen is not known. General study results and limits: Rarefaction curves obtained for sorted subsets showed sequencing incomplete despite large depth.

The rearrangement joins TRBV19 to TRBJ1-2; no clear D gene. The sample taken for sequencing was memory CD4+ T cells from PBMCs. Subset specified: CD45RA-negative fraction. The receptor was derived from a man younger than 30 in good health. Some clones in this sample may be carry-over from other donors' samples. The CDR3 region has the DNA TGTGCCAGTAGTATAGATCGTCTGGCCAGGCTCAATGGCTACACCTTC. This codes for CASSIDRLARLNGYTF.